Below, 15 T cell receptor beta chains from the same sample are listed, as sequenced in a study of T cell responses to AZD1222 COVID-19 vaccine. This table comes from immunoSEQ multiplex PCR, and its TCRdb copy is limited to in-frame clones, with some not included. The repertoire holds roughly 160,000 clones, around 94% seen once, with 0.64% in the top ten. The starting material was peripheral blood, obtained on day 0 of AZD1222 vaccination. The receptors originated from an adult in good health.

V usage is TRBV27 and J usage is TRBJ2-1; D gene unclear. The V and J ends lost 0 bases and 4 bases respectively, with 10 bases between them. Germline V gene lookup returns CDR1 MNHEY and CDR2 SMNVEV (reference sequence). There are 15 residues in the CDR3. The chain's CDR3 is CASSLSGPRYNEQFF. CDR3 coding DNA: TGTGCCAGCAGTTTATCAGGGCCGAGGTACAATGAGCAGTTCTTC.

This chain connects TRBV19 to TRBJ1-5; the D gene is possibly TRBD1 (5 bases). The CDR3 spans 15 residues. Trimming pared 4 bases from V and 7 bases from J, leaving 17 bases between. Germline values: CDR1 LNHDA, CDR2 SQIVND (reference sequence). CDR3 sequence (DNA): TGTGCCAGTAGTAGTGATCAGGTGGGACGGCAGCCCCAGCATTTT. This sequence encodes CASSSDQVGRQPQHF.

The chain joins TRBV29-1 to TRBJ1-2; no reliable D call. The germline gives CDR1 SQVTM, CDR2 ANQGSEA. The V end was cut by 4 bases, the J end by 6 bases, with 15 bases between. This CDR3 is 13 amino acids long. The CDR3 nucleotides read TGCAGCGTTGGGGGTAATGGGTTAGATGGCTACACCTTC. Encoded protein: CSVGGNGLDGYTF.

This rearrangement joins TRBV11-2 to TRBJ1-5; the D gene is possibly TRBD1 (6 bases). CDR3 size: 15 residues. The germline V gene has CDR1 SGHAT and CDR2 FQNNGV. Trimming took 2 bases from V and 2 from J, leaving 10 bases between them. CDR3 nucleotide sequence: TGTGCCAGCAGCTTAATAGGGGGAGGCAATCAGCCCCAGCATTTT. Its protein is CASSLIGGGNQPQHF.

This rearrangement joins TRBV2 to TRBJ1-5; D gene unclear. CDR1 is SNHLY, CDR2 FYNNEI, per germline. This CDR3 comprises 15 residues. The V end was cut by 5 bases, the J end by 1 base, with 12 bases between. CDR3 amino acids: CASSPLGMSNQPQHF. Here the CDR3 DNA reads TGTGCCAGCAGTCCATTGGGGATGAGCAATCAGCCCCAGCATTTT.

This clone is a singleton in its sample. The rearrangement uses TRBV5-4 and TRBJ1-3; no reliable D call. V lost 0 bases to trimming and J lost 4 bases, with 8 bases between them. CDR1 and CDR2 from the germline V gene are SGHNT and YYREEE (reference sequence). CDR3 size: 14 residues. Here the CDR3 DNA reads TGTGCCAGCAGCTTGGAAAGGGCCGGAAACACCATATATTTT. Protein: CASSLERAGNTIYF.

This clone was observed a handful of times. The chain recombines TRBV5-1 with TRBJ1-4, with 9 bases identical to TRBD1. The J segment lost 6 bases and the V segment lost 1 base, leaving 7 bases of the junction unmatched. Germline-derived CDR1 and CDR2 are SGHRS and YFSETQ. This CDR3 spans 16 amino acids. CDR3 protein: CASSLSVGTGYEKLFF. The DNA for the CDR3 is TGCGCCAGCAGCTTGTCGGTCGGGACAGGGTATGAAAAACTGTTTTTT.

This clone was detected a few times. The chain joins TRBV27 to TRBJ2-2; 10 positions agree with TRBD2. V lost 6 bases, J lost 0 bases, and 10 bases stayed unmatched. The CDR3 consists of 18 residues. CDR1 and CDR2 (germline): MNHEY, SMNVEV (reference sequence). The CDR3 region has the DNA TGTGCCAGCAGGCCGAGGACTAGCGGCTCCGCGAACACCGGGGAGCTGTTTTTT. Protein sequence: CASRPRTSGSANTGELFF.

In nucleotides, the CDR3 is TGTGCCAGCAGTGGCCGACGCCTGAACACTGAAGCTTTCTTT. Its translation: CASSGRRLNTEAFF. This chain links TRBV28 with TRBJ1-1; no firm D call. Germline V gives CDR1 MDHEN, CDR2 SYDVKM. The CDR3 length is 14 residues. V lost 5 bases to trimming and J lost 0 bases, with 10 bases between them.

V is TRBV28 and J is TRBJ2-7; perhaps D is TRBD1 or TRBD2 (5 bases each). Germline V CDR1 and CDR2: MDHEN, SYDVKM. This CDR3 region has 14 residues. V was clipped by 7 bases and J by 0 bases, with 13 bases between them. The CDR3 region is CASMRGLPSYEQYF. The CDR3 DNA reads as TGTGCCAGCATGAGGGGATTACCCTCCTACGAGCAGTACTTC.

The rearrangement links TRBV19 to TRBJ2-5, with D uncertain. Germline lookup yields CDR1 LNHDA and CDR2 SQIVND (reference sequence). The CDR3 totals 13 residues. V was shortened by 5 bases and J by 4 bases, with 11 bases between the two germline ends. The CDR3 protein is CASSVTRGETQYF. In DNA form, the CDR3 reads TGTGCCAGTAGTGTGACACGCGGAGAGACCCAGTACTTC.

V gene TRBV27 combines with J gene TRBJ2-1; unclear D gene. From germline, CDR1 is MNHEY and CDR2 SMNVEV (reference sequence). CDR3 size: 17 residues. V was trimmed by 2 bases and J by 0 bases, leaving 14 bases between them. CDR3 bases: TGTGCCAGCAGTTTACGGCCATTGGTAAGCTCCTACAATGAGCAGTTCTTC. Its translation is CASSLRPLVSSYNEQFF.

The V call is TRBV10-1, the J call TRBJ1-1; 12 bases are shared with TRBD1. Per the germline V gene, CDR1 is WNHNN and CDR2 is SYGVQD (reference sequence). The J segment lost 5 bases and the V segment lost 6 bases, leaving 13 bases of the junction unmatched. This CDR3 has 17 residues. The CDR3 DNA reads as TGCGCCAGCAGCCCCTCCGGGACAGGGGGCGCGAGGACTGAAGCTTTCTTT. Translation: CASSPSGTGGARTEAFF.

The chain employs TRBV28 and TRBJ1-5; no reliable D call. The V end lost 3 bases, the J end lost 7 bases, and 1 base lay between the germline ends. CDR3 length: 10 residues. Germline assignment: CDR1 MDHEN and CDR2 SYDVKM. CDR3 region: CASSLQPQHF. The CDR3 bases are TGTGCCAGCAGTTTGCAGCCCCAGCATTTT.

The J gene is TRBJ1-5, the V gene TRBV27, with 7 bases identical to TRBD1. The junction had 13 bases not matched to a gene; V was cut back by 4 bases and J by 1 base. The CDR3 length is 18 residues. The germline gives CDR1 MNHEY, CDR2 SMNVEV (reference sequence). CDR3 coding DNA: TGTGCCAGCAGTTCCGTGACAGGGTTGTTACGAAGCAATCAGCCCCAGCATTTT. This gives the protein CASSSVTGLLRSNQPQHF.